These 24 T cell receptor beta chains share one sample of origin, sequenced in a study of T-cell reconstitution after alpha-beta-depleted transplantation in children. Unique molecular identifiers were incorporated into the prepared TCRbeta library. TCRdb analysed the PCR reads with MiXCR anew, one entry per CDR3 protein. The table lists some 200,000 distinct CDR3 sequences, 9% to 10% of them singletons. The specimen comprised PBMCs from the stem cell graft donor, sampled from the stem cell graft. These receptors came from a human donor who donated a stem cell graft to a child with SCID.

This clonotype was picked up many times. The CDR3 coding sequence is TGTGCCAGCAGTTTAAACGGGGCCGATAATTCACCCCTCCACTTT. Protein product: CASSLNGADNSPLHF. The chain couples TRBV27 to TRBJ1-6; TRBD1 might be the D (5 bases). Germline V CDR1 and CDR2: MNHEY, SMNVEV (reference sequence). Trimming removed 2 bases at V and 5 bases at J, with 10 bases between. There are 15 residues in the CDR3.

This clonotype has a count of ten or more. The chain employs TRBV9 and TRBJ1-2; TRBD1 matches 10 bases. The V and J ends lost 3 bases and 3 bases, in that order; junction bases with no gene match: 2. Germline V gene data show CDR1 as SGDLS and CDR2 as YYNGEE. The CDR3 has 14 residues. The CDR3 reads CASSGTGGYYGYTF. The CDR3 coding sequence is TGTGCCAGCAGCGGGACAGGGGGGTACTATGGCTACACCTTC. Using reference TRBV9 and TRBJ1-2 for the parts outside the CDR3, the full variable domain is DSGVTQTPKHLITATGQRVTLRCSPRSGDLSVYWYQQSLDQGLQFLIQYYNGEERAKGNILERFSAQQFPDLHSELNLSSLELGDSALYFCASSGTGGYYGYTFGSGTRLTVV.

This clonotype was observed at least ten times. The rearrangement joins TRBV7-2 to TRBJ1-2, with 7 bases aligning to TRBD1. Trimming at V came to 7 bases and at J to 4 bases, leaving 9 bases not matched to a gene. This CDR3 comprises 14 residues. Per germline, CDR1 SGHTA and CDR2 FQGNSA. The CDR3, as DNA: TGTGCCAGCACCCGACAGGGTATGGCCTATGGCTACACCTTC. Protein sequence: CASTRQGMAYGYTF.

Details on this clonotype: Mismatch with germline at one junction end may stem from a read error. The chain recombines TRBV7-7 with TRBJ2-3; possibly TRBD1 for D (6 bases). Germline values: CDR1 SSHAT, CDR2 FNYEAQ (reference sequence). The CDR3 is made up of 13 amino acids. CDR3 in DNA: TGTGCCAGCAGCTTGCACAGGACAGACACGCAGTATTTT. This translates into CASSLHRTDTQYF.

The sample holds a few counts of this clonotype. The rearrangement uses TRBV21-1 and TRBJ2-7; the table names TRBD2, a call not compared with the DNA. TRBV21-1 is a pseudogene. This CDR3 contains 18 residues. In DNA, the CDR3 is TGTGCCAGCAGCAAATTCGGGCTAGCGGGGGGACATACCTACGAGCAGTACTTC. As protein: CASSKFGLAGGHTYEQYF.

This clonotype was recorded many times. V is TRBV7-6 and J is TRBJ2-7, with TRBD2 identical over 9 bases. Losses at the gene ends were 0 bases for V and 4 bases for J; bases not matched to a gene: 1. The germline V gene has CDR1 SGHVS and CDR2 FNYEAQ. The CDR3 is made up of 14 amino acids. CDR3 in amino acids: CASSLASGGYEQYF. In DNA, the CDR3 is TGTGCCAGCAGCTTAGCTAGCGGGGGATACGAGCAGTACTTC.

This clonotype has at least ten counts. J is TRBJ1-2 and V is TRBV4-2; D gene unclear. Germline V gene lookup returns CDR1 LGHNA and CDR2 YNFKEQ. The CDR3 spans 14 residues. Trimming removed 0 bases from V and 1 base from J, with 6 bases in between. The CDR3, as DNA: TGTGCCAGCAGCCAAGATGTGAATAACTATGGCTACACCTTC. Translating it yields CASSQDVNNYGYTF.

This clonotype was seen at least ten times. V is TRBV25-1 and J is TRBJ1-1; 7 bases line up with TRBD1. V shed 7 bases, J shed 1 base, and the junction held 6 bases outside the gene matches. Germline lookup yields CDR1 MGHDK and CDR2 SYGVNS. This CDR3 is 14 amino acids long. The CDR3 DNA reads TGTGCCAGCATCCAGGGACAGAAGAACACTGAAGCTTTCTTT. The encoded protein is CASIQGQKNTEAFF.

CDR3 residues: CASSPEPGTSGYEQYF. The CDR3 DNA is TGTGCCAGCAGCCCCGAGCCCGGGACTAGCGGCTACGAGCAGTACTTC. The chain joins TRBV4-2 to TRBJ2-7; 11 bases match TRBD2. CDR1 and CDR2 from the germline V gene are LGHNA and YNFKEQ. The CDR3 has 16 amino acids. J gave up 3 bases and V 4 bases, and 8 bases lay outside the gene matches.

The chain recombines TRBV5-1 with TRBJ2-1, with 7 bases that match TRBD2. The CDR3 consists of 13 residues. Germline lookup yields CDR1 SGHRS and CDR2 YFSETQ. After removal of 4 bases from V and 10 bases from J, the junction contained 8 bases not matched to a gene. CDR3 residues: CASSALTSDEQFF. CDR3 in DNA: TGCGCCAGCAGCGCGCTAACTAGCGACGAGCAGTTCTTC.

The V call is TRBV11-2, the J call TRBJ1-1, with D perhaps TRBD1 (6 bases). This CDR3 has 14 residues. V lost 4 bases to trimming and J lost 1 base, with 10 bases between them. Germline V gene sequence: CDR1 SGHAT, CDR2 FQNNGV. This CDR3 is CASSSQQGNTEAFF. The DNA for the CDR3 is TGTGCCAGCAGCTCTCAACAGGGGAACACTGAAGCTTTCTTT.

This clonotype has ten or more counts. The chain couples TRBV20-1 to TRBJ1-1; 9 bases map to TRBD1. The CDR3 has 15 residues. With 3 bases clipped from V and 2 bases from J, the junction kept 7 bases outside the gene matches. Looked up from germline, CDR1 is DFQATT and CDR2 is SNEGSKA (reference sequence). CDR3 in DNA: TGCAGTGCTAGGTCCGGGACAGGGTTTAACACTGAAGCTTTCTTT. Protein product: CSARSGTGFNTEAFF.

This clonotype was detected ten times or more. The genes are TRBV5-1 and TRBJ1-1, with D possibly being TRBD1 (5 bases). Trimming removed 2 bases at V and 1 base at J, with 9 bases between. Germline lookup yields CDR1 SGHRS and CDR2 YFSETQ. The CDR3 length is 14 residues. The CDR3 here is CASSFRDSNTEAFF. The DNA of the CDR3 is TGCGCCAGCAGCTTCAGGGATTCGAACACTGAAGCTTTCTTT.

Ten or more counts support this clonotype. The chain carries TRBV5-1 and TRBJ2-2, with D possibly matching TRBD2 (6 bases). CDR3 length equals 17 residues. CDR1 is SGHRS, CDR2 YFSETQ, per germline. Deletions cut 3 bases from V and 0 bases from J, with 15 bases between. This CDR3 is CASSYPREVANTGELFF. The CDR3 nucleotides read TGCGCCAGCAGCTACCCCAGGGAGGTCGCGAACACCGGGGAGCTGTTTTTT.

The CDR3 is CATFGVRGEQFF. The CDR3 DNA sequence: TGTGCCACCTTCGGGGTTCGGGGTGAGCAGTTCTTC. The gene calls are TRBV7-9 and TRBJ2-1; D is perhaps TRBD2 (5 bases). Trimming removed 10 bases from V and 9 bases from J, with 16 bases in between. The CDR3 totals 12 residues. Germline-derived CDR1 and CDR2 are SEHNR and FQNEAQ (reference sequence).

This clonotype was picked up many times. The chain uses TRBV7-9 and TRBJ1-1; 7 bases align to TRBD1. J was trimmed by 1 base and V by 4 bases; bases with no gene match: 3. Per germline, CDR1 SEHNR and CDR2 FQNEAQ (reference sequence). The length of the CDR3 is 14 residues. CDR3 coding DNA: TGTGCCAGCAGCTCCAGGGGGGGGAACACTGAAGCTTTCTTT. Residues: CASSSRGGNTEAFF.

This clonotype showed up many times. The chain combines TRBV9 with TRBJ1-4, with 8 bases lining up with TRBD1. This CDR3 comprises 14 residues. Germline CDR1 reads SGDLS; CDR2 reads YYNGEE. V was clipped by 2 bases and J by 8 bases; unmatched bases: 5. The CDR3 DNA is TGTGCCAGCAGCGTGACAGGGGCAGGAGAAAAACTGTTTTTT. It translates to CASSVTGAGEKLFF.

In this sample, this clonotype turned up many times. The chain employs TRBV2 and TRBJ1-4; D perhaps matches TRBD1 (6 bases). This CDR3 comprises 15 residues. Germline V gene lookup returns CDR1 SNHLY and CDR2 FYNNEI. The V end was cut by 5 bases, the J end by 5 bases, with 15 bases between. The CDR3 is CASSRGGARNEKLFF. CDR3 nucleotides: TGTGCCAGCAGTAGGGGGGGCGCACGAAATGAAAAACTGTTTTTT.

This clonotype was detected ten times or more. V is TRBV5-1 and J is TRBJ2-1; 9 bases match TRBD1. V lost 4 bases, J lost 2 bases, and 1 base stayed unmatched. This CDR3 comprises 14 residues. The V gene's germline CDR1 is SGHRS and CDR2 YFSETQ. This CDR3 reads CASSRDRAYNEQFF. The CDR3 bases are TGCGCCAGCAGCCGGGACAGGGCCTACAATGAGCAGTTCTTC.

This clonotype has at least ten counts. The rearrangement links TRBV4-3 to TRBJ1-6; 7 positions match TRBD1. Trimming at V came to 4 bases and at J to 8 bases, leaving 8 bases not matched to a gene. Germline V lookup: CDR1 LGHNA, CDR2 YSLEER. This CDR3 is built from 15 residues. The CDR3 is CASSPRQGRDSPLHF. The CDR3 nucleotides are TGCGCCAGCAGCCCCCGACAGGGTCGAGATTCACCCCTCCACTTT.

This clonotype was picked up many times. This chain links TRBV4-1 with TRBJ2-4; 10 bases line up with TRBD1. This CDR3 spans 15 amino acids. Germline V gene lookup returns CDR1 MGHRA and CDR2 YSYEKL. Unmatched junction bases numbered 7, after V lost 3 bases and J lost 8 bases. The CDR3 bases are TGCGCCAGCAGCCAGCCCCGGACAGGGGGGGACATTCAGTACTTC. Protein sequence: CASSQPRTGGDIQYF.

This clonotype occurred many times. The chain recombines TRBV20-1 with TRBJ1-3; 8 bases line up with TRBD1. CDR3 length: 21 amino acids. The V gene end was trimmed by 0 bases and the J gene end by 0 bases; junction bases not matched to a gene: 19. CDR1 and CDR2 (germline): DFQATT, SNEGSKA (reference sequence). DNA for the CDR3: TGCAGTGCTAGAGATGATAGGAGGACAGGGTCGGGTTGGAGCTCTGGAAACACCATATATTTT. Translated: CSARDDRRTGSGWSSGNTIYF.

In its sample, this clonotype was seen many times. CDR3 sequence: CASTSGGHTDTQYF. The DNA for the CDR3 is TGTGCCAGCACCTCAGGGGGGCACACAGATACGCAGTATTTT. The chain combines TRBV11-2 with TRBJ2-3, with D tentatively TRBD1 (7 bases). Germline V gene data show CDR1 as SGHAT and CDR2 as FQNNGV. V dropped 7 bases and J dropped 2 bases, with 13 bases sitting between them. The CDR3 consists of 14 residues.

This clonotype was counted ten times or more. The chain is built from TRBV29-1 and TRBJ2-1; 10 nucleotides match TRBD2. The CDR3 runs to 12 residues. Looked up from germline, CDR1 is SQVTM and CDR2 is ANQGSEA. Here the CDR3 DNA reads TGCAGTTTCACTAGCGGGGCCGATGAGCAGTTCTTC. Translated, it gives CSFTSGADEQFF.